These 11 T cell receptor beta chains came from one sample sequenced in a study of cytomegalovirus exposure and HLA in healthy donors (dated by TCRdb to the late 2010s). Library prep was done by the immunoSEQ multiplex PCR assay. The multiplex PCR relied on a mix of 60 forward primers for TCR Vbeta segments and 13 reverse primers for TCR Jbeta segments. The clones in this table, taken by TCRdb from immuneACCESS, are in-frame only. Not every clone is retained; where verified, under half of the shortfall comes from an unresolved V gene, and the cause of the rest is unknown. This sample lists more than 110,000 clones; about three quarters were detected once. Over 1% of the sample lies in the top ten. The sample comprised PBMCs. These receptors originate from a male donor in good health and CMV-seropositive.

The chain links TRBV18 to TRBJ2-7; TRBD1 aligns across 9 bases. The junction had 5 bases not matched to a gene; V was cut back by 2 bases and J by 3 bases. CDR1 KGHSH and CDR2 LQKENI come from the germline V gene. This CDR3 is 15 amino acids long. CDR3 amino acids: CASSPNGQGHYEQYF. As DNA, the CDR3 is TGTGCCAGCTCACCAAACGGACAGGGGCACTACGAGCAGTACTTC.

This clone has only one observation. This sequence joins TRBV19 and TRBJ1-4; no firm D call. V was trimmed by 7 bases and J by 4 bases, leaving 22 bases between them. Germline CDR1 reads LNHDA; CDR2 reads SQIVND (reference sequence). This CDR3 is built from 17 residues. The CDR3 reads CASTSPGASPLNEKLFF. CDR3 nucleotide sequence: TGTGCCAGTACGTCTCCGGGTGCCTCGCCCCTTAATGAAAAACTGTTTTTT.

The rearrangement links TRBV4-3 to TRBJ2-7; TRBD1 aligns across 10 bases. The junction had 14 bases not matched to a gene; V was cut back by 0 bases and J by 3 bases. This CDR3 has 19 amino acids. CDR1 and CDR2 (germline): LGHNA, YSLEER. The CDR3 is CASSQEFGAGTGAIYEQYF. Written as DNA, the CDR3 is TGCGCCAGCAGCCAAGAGTTCGGTGCAGGGACAGGGGCCATCTACGAGCAGTACTTC.

The chain has TRBV19 and TRBJ2-5, with TRBD2 matching 10 bases. V shed 5 bases, J shed 2 bases, and the junction held 5 bases outside the gene matches. CDR3 length: 15 residues. Germline V gene data show CDR1 as LNHDA and CDR2 as SQIVND (reference sequence). The CDR3, as DNA: TGTGCCAGTAGTGATCGAGCGGGAGGGCAAGAGACCCAGTACTTC. It codes for CASSDRAGGQETQYF.

The chain carries TRBV5-1 and TRBJ1-4, with 11 bases that match TRBD1. The CDR3 is 16 residues long. Germline V gene data show CDR1 as SGHRS and CDR2 as YFSETQ. J lost 3 bases, V lost 4 bases, and 5 bases had no gene match. CDR3 amino acids: CASSRDRGVANEKLFF. As DNA, the CDR3 is TGCGCCAGCAGCCGGGACAGGGGGGTAGCTAATGAAAAACTGTTTTTT. The variable domain in full, completed from reference TRBV5-1 and TRBJ1-4, reads KAGVTQTPRYLIKTRGQQVTLSCSPISGHRSVSWYQQTPGQGLQFLFEYFSETQRNKGNFPGRFSGRQFSNSRSEMNVSTLELGDSALYLCASSRDRGVANEKLFFGSGTQLSVL.

The chain joins TRBV5-1 to TRBJ2-1; 10 bases line up with TRBD2. Trimming cost V 4 bases and J 5 bases; bases outside gene matches: 6. Germline V gene sequence: CDR1 SGHRS, CDR2 YFSETQ. The CDR3 spans 15 residues. The CDR3: CASSPPLAGNNEQFF. DNA of the CDR3: TGCGCCAGCAGCCCCCCACTAGCGGGGAACAATGAGCAGTTCTTC.

The chain combines TRBV7-3 with TRBJ2-1, with 8 bases matching TRBD2. This CDR3 is 12 amino acids long. V shed 8 bases and J 7 bases; nucleotides not matched to a gene: 4. CDR1 and CDR2 from the germline V gene are SGHTA and FQGTGA. For the CDR3, the DNA is TGTGCCAGCTCGGGGGGGTCTAATGAGCAGTTCTTC. Its translation is CASSGGSNEQFF.

The rearrangement links TRBV6-1 to TRBJ2-7; 7 positions agree with TRBD1. CDR3 length: 15 amino acids. Germline CDR1 reads MNHNS; CDR2 reads SASEGT. Trimming took 2 bases from V and 2 from J; bases not matched to a gene: 6. CDR3 sequence reads: CASSEQGTAAYEQYF. The CDR3 nucleotides read TGTGCCAGCAGTGAACAGGGGACAGCTGCCTACGAGCAGTACTTC.

CDR3 bases: TGCAGCGTTATTTTGATCGAGATGAACACTGAAGCTTTCTTT. Its protein is CSVILIEMNTEAFF. The chain links TRBV29-1 to TRBJ1-1, with D hard to call. Germline values: CDR1 SQVTM, CDR2 ANQGSEA. Trimming left V 5 bases short and J 0 bases short, with 13 bases between. The CDR3 totals 14 residues.

V usage is TRBV28 and J usage is TRBJ2-7, with 7 bases matching TRBD2. Unmatched junction bases numbered 5, after V lost 3 bases and J lost 3 bases. CDR1 is MDHEN and CDR2 is SYDVKM in the germline V gene. The CDR3 covers 14 residues. The CDR3 is CASSLGGRLYEQYF. The CDR3 DNA is TGTGCCAGCAGTTTGGGCGGGAGACTCTACGAGCAGTACTTC.

The rearrangement uses TRBV5-4 and TRBJ2-3; a weak D match, TRBD1 (6 bases). Germline V gene data show CDR1 as SGHNT and CDR2 as YYREEE (reference sequence). The CDR3 totals 16 residues. V lost 1 base and J 1 base, leaving 13 bases between the germline ends. The CDR3 DNA reads TGTGCCAGCAGCTTGCAAGGACAGATACGCACAGATACGCAGTATTTT. The encoded protein is CASSLQGQIRTDTQYF.